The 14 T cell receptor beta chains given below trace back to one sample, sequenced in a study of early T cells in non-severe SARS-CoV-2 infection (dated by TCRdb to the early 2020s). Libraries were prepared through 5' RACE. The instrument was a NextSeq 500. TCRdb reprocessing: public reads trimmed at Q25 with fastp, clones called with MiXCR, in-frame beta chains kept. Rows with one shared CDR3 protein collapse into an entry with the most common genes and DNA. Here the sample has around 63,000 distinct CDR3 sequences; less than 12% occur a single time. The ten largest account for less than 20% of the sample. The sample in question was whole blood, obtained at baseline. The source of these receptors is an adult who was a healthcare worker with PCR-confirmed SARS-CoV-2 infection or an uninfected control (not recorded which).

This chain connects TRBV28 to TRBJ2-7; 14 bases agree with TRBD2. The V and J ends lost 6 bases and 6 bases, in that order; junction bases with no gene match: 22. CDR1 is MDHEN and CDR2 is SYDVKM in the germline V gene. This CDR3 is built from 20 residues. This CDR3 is CASSSYSPGLAGGLPGEQYF. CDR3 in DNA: TGTGCCAGCAGCAGTTATTCCCCCGGACTAGCGGGAGGCCTCCCCGGCGAGCAGTACTTC.

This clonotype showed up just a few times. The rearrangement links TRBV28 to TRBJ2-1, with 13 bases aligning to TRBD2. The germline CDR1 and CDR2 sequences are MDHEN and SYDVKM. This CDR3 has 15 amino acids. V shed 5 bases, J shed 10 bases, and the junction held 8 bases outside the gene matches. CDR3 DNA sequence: TGTGCCAGCAGTCCCACTAGCGGGAGGGCCCGAGAGCAGTTCTTC. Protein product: CASSPTSGRAREQFF.

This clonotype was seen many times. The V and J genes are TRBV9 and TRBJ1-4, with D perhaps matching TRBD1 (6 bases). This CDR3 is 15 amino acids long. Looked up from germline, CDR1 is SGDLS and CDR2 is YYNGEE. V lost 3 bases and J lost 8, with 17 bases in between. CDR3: CASSARPDSLEKLFF. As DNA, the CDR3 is TGTGCCAGCAGCGCCCGACCGGACAGCCTAGAAAAACTGTTTTTT.

The CDR3 coding sequence is TGTGCCAGCAGCTTTCCTAGCGGTGAGCAGTACTTC. Its protein is CASSFPSGEQYF. V usage is TRBV11-2 and J usage is TRBJ2-7; 7 nucleotides align to TRBD2. After removal of 3 bases from V and 7 bases from J, the junction contained 3 bases not matched to a gene. This CDR3 is built from 12 residues. Per germline, CDR1 SGHAT and CDR2 FQNNGV.

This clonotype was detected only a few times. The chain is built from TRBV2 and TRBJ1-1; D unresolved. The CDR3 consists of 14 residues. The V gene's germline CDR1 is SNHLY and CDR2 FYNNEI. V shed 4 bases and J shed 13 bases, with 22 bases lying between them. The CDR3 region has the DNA TGTGCCAGCAGTGCCCTGCGGATAGGGAGTAAGTTTTTCTTT. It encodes CASSALRIGSKFFF.

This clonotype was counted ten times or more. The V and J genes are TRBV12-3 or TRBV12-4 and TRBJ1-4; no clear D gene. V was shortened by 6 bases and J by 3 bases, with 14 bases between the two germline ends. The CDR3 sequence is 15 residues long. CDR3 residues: CASRGPGIPNEKLFF. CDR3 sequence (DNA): TGTGCCAGCAGAGGTCCGGGGATACCTAATGAAAAACTGTTTTTT.

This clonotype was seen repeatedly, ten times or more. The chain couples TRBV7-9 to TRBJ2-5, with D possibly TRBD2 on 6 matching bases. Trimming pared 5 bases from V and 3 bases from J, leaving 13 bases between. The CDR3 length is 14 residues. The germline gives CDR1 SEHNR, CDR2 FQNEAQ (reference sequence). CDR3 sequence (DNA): TGTGCCAGCAGCCTACGGGACTCAGAAGAGACCCAGTACTTC. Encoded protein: CASSLRDSEETQYF.

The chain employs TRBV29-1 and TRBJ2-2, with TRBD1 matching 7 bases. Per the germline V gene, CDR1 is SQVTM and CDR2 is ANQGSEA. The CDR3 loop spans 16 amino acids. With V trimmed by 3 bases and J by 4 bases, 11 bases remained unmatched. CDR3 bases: TGCAGCGTTGAGAAACGAGTGACAGGGATCACCGGGGAGCTGTTTTTT. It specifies CSVEKRVTGITGELFF.

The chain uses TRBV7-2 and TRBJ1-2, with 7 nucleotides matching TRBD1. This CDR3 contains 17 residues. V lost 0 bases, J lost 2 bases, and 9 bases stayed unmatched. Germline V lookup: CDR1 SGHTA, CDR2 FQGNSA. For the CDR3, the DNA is TGTGCCAGCAGCTTAGCGGGTCGAGGGGGCGCCAACTATGGCTACACCTTC. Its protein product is CASSLAGRGGANYGYTF.

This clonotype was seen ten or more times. The CDR3 nucleotides are TGTGCCAGCAGCTTAGGGGGACTAACCCAAGATACGCAGTATTTT. Its translation: CASSLGGLTQDTQYF. The chain combines TRBV7-6 with TRBJ2-3; 7 bases match TRBD2. Germline values: CDR1 SGHVS, CDR2 FNYEAQ. The CDR3 contains 15 residues. The trim removed 1 base at V and 5 bases at J, leaving 6 bases unmatched.

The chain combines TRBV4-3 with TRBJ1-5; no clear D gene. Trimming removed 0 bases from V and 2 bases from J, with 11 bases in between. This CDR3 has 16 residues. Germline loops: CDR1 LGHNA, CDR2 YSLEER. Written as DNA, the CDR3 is TGCGCCAGCAGCCAAGATTCGACTGATGGCAATCAGCCCCAGCATTTT. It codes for CASSQDSTDGNQPQHF.

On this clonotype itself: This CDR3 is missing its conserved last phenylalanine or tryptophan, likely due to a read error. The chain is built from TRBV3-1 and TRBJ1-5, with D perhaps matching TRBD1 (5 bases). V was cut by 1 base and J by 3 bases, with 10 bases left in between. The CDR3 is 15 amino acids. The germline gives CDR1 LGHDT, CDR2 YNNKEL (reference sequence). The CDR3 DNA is TGTGCCAGCAGCCAAGGGGCCGGGACCAATCAGCCCCAGCATTCT. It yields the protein CASSQGAGTNQPQHS.

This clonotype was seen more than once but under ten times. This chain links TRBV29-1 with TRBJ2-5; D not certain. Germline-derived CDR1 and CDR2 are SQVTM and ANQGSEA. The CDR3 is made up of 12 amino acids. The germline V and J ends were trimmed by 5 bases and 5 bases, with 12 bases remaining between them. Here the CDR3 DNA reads TGCAGCGTTATAGGTGGGGTGGAGACCCAGTACTTC. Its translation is CSVIGGVETQYF.

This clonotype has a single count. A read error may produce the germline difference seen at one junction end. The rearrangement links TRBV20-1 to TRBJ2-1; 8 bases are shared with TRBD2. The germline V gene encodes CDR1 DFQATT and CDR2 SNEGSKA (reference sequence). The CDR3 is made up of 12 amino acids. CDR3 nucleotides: TGCAGTGCTAGTAAAATGAGCGGGAGCATACTCTTC. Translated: CSASKMSGSILF.